This T cell receptor (beta chain) was observed in a study of blood T cell repertoires in COVID-19. Overall study: Sources were T cells, B-cell-depleted T cells, or PBMCs; the material itself was cDNA or gDNA.

In the authors' workflow: Researchers report that nucleated cell counts were estimated from reference gene primer amplification. Assay used: immunoSEQ multiplex PCR; TCRdb lists only in-frame clones, some missing. D and trimming come from the DNA, and the V and J calls and clone size come from that table. The profile shows approximately 300,000 clones, 87% of them singletons. Donors of Cohort 3 who recovered were those that had two negative PCRs, clearance, or symptom resolution. Germline assignment: CDR1 SGHDT and CDR2 YYEEEE. This CDR3 comprises 15 residues. V was clipped by 3 bases and J by 8 bases; unmatched bases: 7.

Sequencing was done on a sample of PBMCs or T cells enriched from blood (not recorded which). The V and J genes are TRBV5-6 and TRBJ1-4, with 10 nucleotides matching TRBD1. This TCR derives from a woman in her thirties who had recovered from COVID-19. CDR3 sequence (DNA): TGTGCCAGCAGCTCGCTCCGGGACAGGGGAGAAAAACTGTTTTTT. Amino acid sequence: CASSSLRDRGEKLFF.